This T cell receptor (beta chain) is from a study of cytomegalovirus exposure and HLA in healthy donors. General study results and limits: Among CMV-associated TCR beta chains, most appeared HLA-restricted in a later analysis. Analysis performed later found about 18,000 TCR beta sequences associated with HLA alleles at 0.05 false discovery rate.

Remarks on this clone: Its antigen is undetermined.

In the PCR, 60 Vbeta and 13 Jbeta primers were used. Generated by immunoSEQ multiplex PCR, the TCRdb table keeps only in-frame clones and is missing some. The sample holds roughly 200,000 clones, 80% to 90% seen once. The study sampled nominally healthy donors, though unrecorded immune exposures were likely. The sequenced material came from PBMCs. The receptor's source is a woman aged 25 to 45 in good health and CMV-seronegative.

Here the CDR3 DNA reads TGTGCCAGCAGCCTCTTGGGACAGGAGAGGCGCGAGCAGTACTTC. The encoded protein is CASSLLGQERREQYF. V is TRBV28 and J is TRBJ2-7, with 8 bases fitting TRBD1. Looked up from germline, CDR1 is MDHEN and CDR2 is SYDVKM. CDR3 length: 15 residues. V dropped 6 bases and J dropped 6; count of bases not matched to a gene: 13.